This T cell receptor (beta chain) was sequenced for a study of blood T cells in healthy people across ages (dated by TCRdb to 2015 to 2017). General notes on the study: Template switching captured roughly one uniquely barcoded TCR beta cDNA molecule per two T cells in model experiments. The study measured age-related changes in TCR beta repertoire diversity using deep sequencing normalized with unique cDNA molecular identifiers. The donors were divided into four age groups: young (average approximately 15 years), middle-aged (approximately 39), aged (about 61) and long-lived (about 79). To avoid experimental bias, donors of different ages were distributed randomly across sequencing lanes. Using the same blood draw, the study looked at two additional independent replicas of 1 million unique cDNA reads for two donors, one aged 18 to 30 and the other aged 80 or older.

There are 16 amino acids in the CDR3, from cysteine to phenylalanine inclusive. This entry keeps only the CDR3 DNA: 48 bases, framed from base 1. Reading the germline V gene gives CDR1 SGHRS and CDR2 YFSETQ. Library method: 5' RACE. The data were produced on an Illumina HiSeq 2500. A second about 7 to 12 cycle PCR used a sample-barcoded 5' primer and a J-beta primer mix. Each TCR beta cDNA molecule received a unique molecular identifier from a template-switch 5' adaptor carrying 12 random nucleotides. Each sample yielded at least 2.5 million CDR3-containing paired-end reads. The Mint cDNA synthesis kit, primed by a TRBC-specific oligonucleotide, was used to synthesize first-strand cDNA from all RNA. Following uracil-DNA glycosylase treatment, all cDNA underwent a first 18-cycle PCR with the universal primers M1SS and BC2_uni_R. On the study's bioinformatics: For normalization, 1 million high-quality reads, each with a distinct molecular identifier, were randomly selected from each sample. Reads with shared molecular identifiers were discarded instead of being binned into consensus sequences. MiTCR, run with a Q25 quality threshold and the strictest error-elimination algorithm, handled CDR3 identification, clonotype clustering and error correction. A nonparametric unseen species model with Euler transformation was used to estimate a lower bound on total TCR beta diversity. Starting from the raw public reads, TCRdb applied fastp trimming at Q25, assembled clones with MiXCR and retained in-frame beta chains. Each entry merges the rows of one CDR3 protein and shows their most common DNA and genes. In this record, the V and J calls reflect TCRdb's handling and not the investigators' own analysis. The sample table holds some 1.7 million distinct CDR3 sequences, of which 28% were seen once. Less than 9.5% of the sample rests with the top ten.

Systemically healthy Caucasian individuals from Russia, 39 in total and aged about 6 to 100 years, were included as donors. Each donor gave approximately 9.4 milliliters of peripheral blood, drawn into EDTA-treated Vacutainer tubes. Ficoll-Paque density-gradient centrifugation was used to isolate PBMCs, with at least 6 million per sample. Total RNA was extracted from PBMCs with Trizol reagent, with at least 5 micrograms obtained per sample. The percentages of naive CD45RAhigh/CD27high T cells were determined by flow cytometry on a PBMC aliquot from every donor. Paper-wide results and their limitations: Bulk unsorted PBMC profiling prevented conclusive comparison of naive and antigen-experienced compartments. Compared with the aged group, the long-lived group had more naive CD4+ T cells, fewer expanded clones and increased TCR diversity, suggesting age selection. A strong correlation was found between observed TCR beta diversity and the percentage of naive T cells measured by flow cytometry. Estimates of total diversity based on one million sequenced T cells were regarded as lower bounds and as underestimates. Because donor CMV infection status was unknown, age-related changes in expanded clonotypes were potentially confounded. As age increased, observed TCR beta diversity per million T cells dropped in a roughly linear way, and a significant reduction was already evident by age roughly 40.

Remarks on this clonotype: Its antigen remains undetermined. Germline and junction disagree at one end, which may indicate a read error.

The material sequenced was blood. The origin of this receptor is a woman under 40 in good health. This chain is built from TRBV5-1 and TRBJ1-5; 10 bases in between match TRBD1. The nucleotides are TGCGCCAGCAGCCCTACGGGACAGGGGATCAATCAGTCCCAGCATTTT. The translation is CASSPTGQGINQSQHF.